This entry lists 21 T cell receptor beta chains sequenced from one sample in a study of shared clonotypes between healthy human individuals. Sequenced by immunoSEQ multiplex PCR; TCRdb stores in-frame clones only, minus some. Among 1,400,000 or so clones listed, approximately 98.5% were seen once. Sequences were obtained from naive CD4+ T cells sorted from blood. Subset here: CD45RA+ positively selected. The receptors derive from a man aged 25 to 40 in good health.

The rearrangement joins TRBV14 to TRBJ2-1; the D gene is possibly TRBD1 (5 bases). This CDR3 contains 14 residues. From germline, CDR1 is SGHDN and CDR2 FVKESK. V lost 4 bases and J 9 bases, leaving 16 bases between the germline ends. Here the CDR3 DNA reads TGTGCCAGCAGCCCCAGGGAACTGGGGCGTGAGCAGTTCTTC. Its protein product is CASSPRELGREQFF. The full variable domain, completed using reference TRBV14 and TRBJ2-1, is EAGVTQFPSHSVIEKGQTVTLRCDPISGHDNLYWYRRVMGKEIKFLLHFVKESKQDESGMPNNRFLAERTGGTYSTLKVQPAELEDSGVYFCASSPRELGREQFFGPGTRLTVL.

This sequence joins TRBV6-1 and TRBJ2-7; a possible D gene is TRBD1 (5 bases). The CDR3 runs to 16 residues. Germline assignment: CDR1 MNHNS and CDR2 SASEGT. V lost 2 bases, J lost 2 bases, and 16 bases lay in between. CDR3 residues: CASSERFQGRTYEQYF. In DNA form, the CDR3 reads TGTGCCAGCAGTGAACGGTTCCAGGGTCGAACCTACGAGCAGTACTTC.

The chain couples TRBV6-5 to TRBJ2-7, with 7 bases fitting TRBD2. V was pared by 2 bases and J by 3 bases, with 7 bases of the junction left unmatched. Germline assignment: CDR1 MNHEY and CDR2 SVGAGI. This CDR3 is built from 15 residues. The CDR3 sequence is CASSYVTGGGYEQYF. CDR3 DNA sequence: TGTGCCAGCAGTTACGTTACGGGGGGAGGCTACGAGCAGTACTTC.

The chain carries TRBV9 and TRBJ2-3; maybe TRBD2 (5 bases). The germline gives CDR1 SGDLS, CDR2 YYNGEE. The CDR3 runs to 14 residues. V lost 0 bases, J lost 6 bases, and 11 bases lay in between. The chain's CDR3 is CASSVGGSPDTQYF. CDR3 DNA sequence: TGTGCCAGCAGCGTAGGTGGGAGCCCTGATACGCAGTATTTT.

This rearrangement joins TRBV15 to TRBJ2-1; 11 bases agree with TRBD1. The CDR3 spans 17 residues. V lost 1 base and J lost 9; bases outside the gene matches: 11. Looked up from germline, CDR1 is LNHNV and CDR2 is YYDKDF (reference sequence). Written as DNA, the CDR3 is TGTGCCACCAGCAGAGGACATGAACGGACAGGGGGCTTTGAGCAGTTCTTC. Translated, it gives CATSRGHERTGGFEQFF.

As to this clone: The sample has other DNA sequences that encode this CDR3 too. This chain uses TRBV5-1 with TRBJ2-7; possible D gene TRBD1, 6 bases. The ends were cut back, 3 bases at V and 4 bases at J, with 8 bases in the middle. CDR1 SGHRS and CDR2 YFSETQ come from the germline V gene. This CDR3 region has 12 residues. The chain's CDR3 is CASSSGHYEQYF. The CDR3 DNA reads TGCGCCAGCAGCTCGGGACATTACGAGCAGTACTTC.

V gene TRBV7-2 combines with J gene TRBJ1-5; D might be TRBD1 (5 bases). V lost 5 bases and J 2 bases, leaving 19 bases between the germline ends. Germline V gene lookup returns CDR1 SGHTA and CDR2 FQGNSA. This CDR3 spans 17 amino acids. CDR3 in amino acids: CASSRGSGGIGNQPQHF. As DNA, the CDR3 is TGTGCCAGCAGCAGAGGCTCCGGGGGGATTGGCAATCAGCCCCAGCATTTT.

The chain uses TRBV7-5 and TRBJ1-2; whether TRBD1, the table's D call, matches the DNA was not checked. TRBV7-5 is flagged as a pseudogene. This CDR3 is built from 16 residues. CDR3 residues: CASSPPTGAPVYGYTF. DNA of the CDR3: TGTGCCAGCAGCCCACCGACAGGGGCGCCGGTCTATGGCTACACCTTC.

The CDR3 loop is CASSPQTGVNTEAFF. CDR3 coding DNA: TGTGCCAGCAGTCCTCAGACAGGGGTGAACACTGAAGCTTTCTTT. V gene TRBV28 combines with J gene TRBJ1-1; 8 bases fit TRBD1. The V gene end was trimmed by 5 bases and the J gene end by 0 bases; junction bases not matched to a gene: 5. The CDR3 sequence is 15 residues long. CDR1 is MDHEN and CDR2 is SYDVKM in the germline V gene.

The CDR3 loop reads CSGDLGSETQYF. DNA for the CDR3: TGCAGCGGGGATTTAGGGTCGGAGACCCAGTACTTC. J is TRBJ2-5 and V is TRBV29-1; D unresolved. The CDR3 totals 12 residues. Trimming removed 7 bases from V and 5 bases from J, with 14 bases in between. Germline CDR1 is SQVTM and CDR2 is ANQGSEA.

The genes are TRBV5-5 and TRBJ1-5; possibly TRBD1 for D (5 bases). V dropped 4 bases and J dropped 5 bases, with 13 bases sitting between them. The CDR3 sequence is 14 residues long. Germline V gene lookup returns CDR1 SGHKS and CDR2 YYEKEE (reference sequence). In nucleotides, the CDR3 is TGTGCCAGCAGCGCCGGGACTCTTGATCAGCCCCAGCATTTT. Residues: CASSAGTLDQPQHF.

In the case of this clone: Other nucleotide sequences in the sample specify the same CDR3. CDR3 residues: CASSRGQGNYGYTF. CDR3 nucleotides: TGTGCCAGCAGTCGAGGACAGGGCAACTATGGCTACACCTTC. The chain employs TRBV6-5 and TRBJ1-2; 8 nucleotides align to TRBD1. Germline V CDR1 and CDR2: MNHEY, SVGAGI. The J segment lost 2 bases and the V segment lost 5 bases, leaving 4 bases of the junction unmatched. The CDR3 contains 14 residues.

V gene TRBV6-4 combines with J gene TRBJ2-2, with D possibly matching TRBD1 (5 bases). Trimming removed 3 bases at V and 3 bases at J, with 11 bases between. Looked up from germline, CDR1 is MRHNA and CDR2 is SNTAGT. The CDR3 runs to 15 residues. The CDR3 DNA reads TGTGCCAGCAGTGAGTCAGGGATGGACACCGGGGAGCTGTTTTTT. This gives the protein CASSESGMDTGELFF.

As to this clone: The junction does not match germline at one end; this may be a read error. The V gene is TRBV18, the J gene TRBJ2-3; 7 bases match TRBD2. The CDR3 loop spans 16 amino acids. Germline-derived CDR1 and CDR2 are KGHSH and LQKENI. CDR3 in amino acids: CDSSLSGTTLSDTQYF. The CDR3 DNA reads TGTGACAGCTCACTTTCCGGGACTACCCTTTCAGATACGCAGTATTTT.

As to this clone: The sample holds other DNA sequences that translate to the same CDR3. The V call is TRBV9, the J call TRBJ1-2; D remains unclear. This CDR3 comprises 11 residues. With 5 bases removed from V and 1 base from J, the gap between germline ends came to 3 bases. Germline V gene lookup returns CDR1 SGDLS and CDR2 YYNGEE. The CDR3 region is CASSDNYGYTF. The DNA of the CDR3 is TGTGCCAGCAGTGATAACTATGGCTACACCTTC.

The sample holds one count of this clone. Additional DNA sequences in this sample encode the identical CDR3. The genes are TRBV5-1 and TRBJ1-2; no definite D call. CDR1 and CDR2 from the germline V gene are SGHRS and YFSETQ. The CDR3 runs 13 residues. Trimming took 0 bases from V and 1 from J, leaving 4 bases between them. The chain's CDR3 is CASSLAGNYGYTF. CDR3 DNA: TGCGCCAGCAGCTTGGCCGGTAACTATGGCTACACCTTC.

This chain's CDR3 is CSVLGAGGPNYEQYF. CDR3 in DNA: TGCAGCGTTCTAGGGGCGGGAGGGCCGAACTACGAGCAGTACTTC. The chain links TRBV29-1 to TRBJ2-7; 9 bases are shared with TRBD2. This CDR3 contains 15 residues. Germline CDR1 reads SQVTM; CDR2 reads ANQGSEA. The V segment lost 5 bases and the J segment 3 bases; nucleotides outside the gene matches: 11.

The sample holds one count of this clone. The gene calls are TRBV5-4 and TRBJ2-1; unclear D gene. Deletions cut 1 base from V and 0 bases from J, with 11 bases between. Germline V CDR1 and CDR2: SGHNT, YYREEE (reference sequence). The CDR3 consists of 16 residues. The CDR3 DNA follows: TGTGCCAGCAGCTTGCGCTTGCAAAGCTCCTACAATGAGCAGTTCTTC. This encodes CASSLRLQSSYNEQFF.

The chain employs TRBV7-9 and TRBJ2-7; 10 bases are a match to TRBD2. The CDR3 spans 14 residues. The V segment lost 5 bases and the J segment 3 bases; nucleotides outside the gene matches: 4. Germline CDR1 reads SEHNR; CDR2 reads FQNEAQ (reference sequence). CDR3 in DNA: TGTGCCAGCAGCCTCAGCGGGAGGGACTACGAGCAGTACTTC. It encodes CASSLSGRDYEQYF.

The gene calls are TRBV11-2 and TRBJ2-7; possible D gene TRBD2, 5 bases. The germline gives CDR1 SGHAT, CDR2 FQNNGV. V was shortened by 1 base and J by 3 bases, with 13 bases between the two germline ends. The CDR3 is made up of 15 amino acids. The CDR3 region is CASSLAGIHYYEQYF. The CDR3 DNA reads as TGTGCCAGCAGCTTAGCCGGGATCCACTACTACGAGCAGTACTTC.

CDR3 in amino acids: CASSQDLQETQYF. CDR3 nucleotides: TGTGCCAGCAGCCAAGATCTTCAGGAGACCCAGTACTTC. V and J are TRBV4-2 and TRBJ2-5; D ambiguous. The CDR3 is made up of 13 amino acids. Germline V lookup: CDR1 LGHNA, CDR2 YNFKEQ. Trimming removed 0 bases from V and 5 bases from J, with 7 bases in between.